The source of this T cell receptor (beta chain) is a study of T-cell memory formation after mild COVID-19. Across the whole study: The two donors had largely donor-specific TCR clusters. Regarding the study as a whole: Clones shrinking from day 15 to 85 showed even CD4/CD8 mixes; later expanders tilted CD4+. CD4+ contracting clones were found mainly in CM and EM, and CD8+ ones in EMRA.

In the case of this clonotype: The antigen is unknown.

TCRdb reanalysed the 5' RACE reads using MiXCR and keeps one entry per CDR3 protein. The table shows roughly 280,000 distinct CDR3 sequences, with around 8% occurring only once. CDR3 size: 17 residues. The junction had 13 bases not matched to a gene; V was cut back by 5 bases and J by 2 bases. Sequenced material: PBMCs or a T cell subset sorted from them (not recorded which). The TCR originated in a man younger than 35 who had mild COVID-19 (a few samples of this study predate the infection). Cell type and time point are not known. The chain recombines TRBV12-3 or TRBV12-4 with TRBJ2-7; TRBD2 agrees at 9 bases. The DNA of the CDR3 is TGTGCCAGCAGTCCGGGAAGACTAGCGGCGATGACCTACGAGCAGTACTTC. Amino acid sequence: CASSPGRLAAMTYEQYF.